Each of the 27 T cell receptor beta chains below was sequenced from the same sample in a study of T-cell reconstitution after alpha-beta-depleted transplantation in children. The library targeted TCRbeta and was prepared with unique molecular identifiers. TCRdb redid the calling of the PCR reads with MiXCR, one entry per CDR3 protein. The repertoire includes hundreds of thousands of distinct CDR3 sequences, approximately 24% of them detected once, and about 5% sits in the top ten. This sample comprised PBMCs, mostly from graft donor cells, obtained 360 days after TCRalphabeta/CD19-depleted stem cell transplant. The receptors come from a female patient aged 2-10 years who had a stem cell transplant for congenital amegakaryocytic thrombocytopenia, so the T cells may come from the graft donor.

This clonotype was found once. CDR3 residues: CRVRTDDNQPQHF. In DNA, the CDR3 is TGCAGAGTGCGGACAGACGACAATCAGCCCCAGCATTTT. The chain links TRBV29-1 to TRBJ1-5, with D possibly matching TRBD1 (6 bases). CDR3 size: 13 residues. CDR1 is SQVTM, CDR2 ANQGSEA, per germline.

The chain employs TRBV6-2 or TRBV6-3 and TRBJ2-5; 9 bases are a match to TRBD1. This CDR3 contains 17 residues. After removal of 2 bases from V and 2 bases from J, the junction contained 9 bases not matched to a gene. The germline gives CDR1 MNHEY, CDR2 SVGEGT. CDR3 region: CASSYTDWGQGQETQYF. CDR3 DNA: TGTGCCAGCAGTTACACAGACTGGGGACAGGGACAAGAGACCCAGTACTTC.

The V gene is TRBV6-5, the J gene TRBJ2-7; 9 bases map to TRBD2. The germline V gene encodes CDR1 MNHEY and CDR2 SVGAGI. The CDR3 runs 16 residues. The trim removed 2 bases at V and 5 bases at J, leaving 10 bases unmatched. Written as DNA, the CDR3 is TGTGCCAGCAGTTACCCCTCCGGGCTAGCGGGGAACGAGCAGTACTTC. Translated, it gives CASSYPSGLAGNEQYF.

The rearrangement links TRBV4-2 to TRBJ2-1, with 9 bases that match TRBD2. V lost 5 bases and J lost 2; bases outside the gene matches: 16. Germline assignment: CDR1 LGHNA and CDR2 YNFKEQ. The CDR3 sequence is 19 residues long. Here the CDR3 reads CASSEIKMMTSGTYNEQFF. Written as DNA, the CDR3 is TGTGCCAGCAGCGAAATTAAGATGATGACTAGCGGAACCTACAATGAGCAGTTCTTC.

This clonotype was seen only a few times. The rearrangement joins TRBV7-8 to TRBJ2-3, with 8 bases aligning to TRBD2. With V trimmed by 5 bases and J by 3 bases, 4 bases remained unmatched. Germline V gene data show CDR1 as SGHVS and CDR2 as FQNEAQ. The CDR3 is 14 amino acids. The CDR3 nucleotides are TGTGCCAGCAGCCCCGGGACTAGAACAGATACGCAGTATTTT. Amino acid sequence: CASSPGTRTDTQYF.

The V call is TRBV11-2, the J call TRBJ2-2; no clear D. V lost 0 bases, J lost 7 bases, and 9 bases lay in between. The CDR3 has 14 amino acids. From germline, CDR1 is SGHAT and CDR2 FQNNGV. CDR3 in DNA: TGTGCCAGCAGCTTAGATCCAGCACTCGGGGAGCTGTTTTTT. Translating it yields CASSLDPALGELFF. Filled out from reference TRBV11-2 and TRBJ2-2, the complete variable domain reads EAGVAQSPRYKIIEKRQSVAFWCNPISGHATLYWYQQILGQGPKLLIQFQNNGVVDDSQLPKDRFSAERLKGVDSTLKIQPAKLEDSAVYLCASSLDPALGELFFGEGSRLTVL.

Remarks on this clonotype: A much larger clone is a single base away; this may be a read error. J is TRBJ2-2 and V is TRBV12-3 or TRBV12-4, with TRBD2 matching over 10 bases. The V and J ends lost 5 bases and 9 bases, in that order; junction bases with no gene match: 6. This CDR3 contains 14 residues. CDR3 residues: CASSPGTSVRELFF. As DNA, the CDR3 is TGTGCCAGCAGTCCGGGGACTAGCGTCCGGGAGCTGTTTTTT.

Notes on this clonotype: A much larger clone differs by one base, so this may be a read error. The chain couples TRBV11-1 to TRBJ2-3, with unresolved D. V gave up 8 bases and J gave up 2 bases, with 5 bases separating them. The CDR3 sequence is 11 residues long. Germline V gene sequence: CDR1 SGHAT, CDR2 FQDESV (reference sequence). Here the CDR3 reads CASADTDTQYF. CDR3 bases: TGTGCCAGCGCGGACACAGATACGCAGTATTTT.

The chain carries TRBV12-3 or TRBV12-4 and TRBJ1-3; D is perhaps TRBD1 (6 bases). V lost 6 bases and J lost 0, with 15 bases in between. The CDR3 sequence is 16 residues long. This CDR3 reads CASSPRGAYSGNTIYF. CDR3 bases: TGTGCCAGCAGCCCCCGGGGGGCCTACTCTGGAAACACCATATATTTT.

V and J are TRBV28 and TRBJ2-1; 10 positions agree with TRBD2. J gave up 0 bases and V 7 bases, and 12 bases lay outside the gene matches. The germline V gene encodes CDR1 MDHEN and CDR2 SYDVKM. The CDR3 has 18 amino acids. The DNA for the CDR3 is TGTGCCAGCAATGGGGCTAGCGGGGGACCGAGCTCCTACAATGAGCAGTTCTTC. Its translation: CASNGASGGPSSYNEQFF.

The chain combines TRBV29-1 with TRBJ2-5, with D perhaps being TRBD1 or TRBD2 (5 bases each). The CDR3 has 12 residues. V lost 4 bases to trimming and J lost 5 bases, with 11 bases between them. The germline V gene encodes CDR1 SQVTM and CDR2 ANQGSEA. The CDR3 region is CSVGKRGETQYF. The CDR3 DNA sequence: TGCAGCGTTGGAAAGAGGGGCGAGACCCAGTACTTC.

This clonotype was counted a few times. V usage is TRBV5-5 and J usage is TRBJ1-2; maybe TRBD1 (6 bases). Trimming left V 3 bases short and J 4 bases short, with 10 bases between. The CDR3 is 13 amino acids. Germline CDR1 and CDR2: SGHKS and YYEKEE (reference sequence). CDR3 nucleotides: TGTGCCAGCAGCTGGACAGCCCTCTATGGCTACACCTTC. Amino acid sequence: CASSWTALYGYTF.

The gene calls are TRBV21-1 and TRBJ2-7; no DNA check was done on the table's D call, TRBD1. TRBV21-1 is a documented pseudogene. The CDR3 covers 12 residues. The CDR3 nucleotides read TGTGCCAGCAGCAAGGTAGGGGGCAAGCAGTACTTC. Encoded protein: CASSKVGGKQYF.

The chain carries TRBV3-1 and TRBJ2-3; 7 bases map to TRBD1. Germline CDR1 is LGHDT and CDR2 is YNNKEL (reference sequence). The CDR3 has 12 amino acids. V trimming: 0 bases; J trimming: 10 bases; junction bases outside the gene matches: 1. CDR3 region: CASSQDRGPQYF. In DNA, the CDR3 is TGTGCCAGCAGCCAAGATAGGGGGCCGCAGTATTTT.

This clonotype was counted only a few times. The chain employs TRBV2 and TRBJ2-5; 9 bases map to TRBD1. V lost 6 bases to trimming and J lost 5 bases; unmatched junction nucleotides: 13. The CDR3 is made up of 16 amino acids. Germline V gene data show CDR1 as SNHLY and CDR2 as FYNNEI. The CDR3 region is CASRGIRDREGETQYF. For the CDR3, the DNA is TGTGCCAGCAGAGGCATCCGGGACAGGGAGGGTGAGACCCAGTACTTC.

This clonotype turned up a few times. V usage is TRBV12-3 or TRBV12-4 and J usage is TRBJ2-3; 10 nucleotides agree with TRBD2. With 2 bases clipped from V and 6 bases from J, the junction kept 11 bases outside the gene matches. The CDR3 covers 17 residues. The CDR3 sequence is CASSLRGSGRATDTQYF. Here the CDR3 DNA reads TGTGCCAGCAGTTTAAGGGGCAGCGGGAGGGCTACCGATACGCAGTATTTT.

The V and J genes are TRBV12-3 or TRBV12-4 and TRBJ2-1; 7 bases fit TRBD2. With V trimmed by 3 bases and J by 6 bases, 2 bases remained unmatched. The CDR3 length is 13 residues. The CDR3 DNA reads TGTGCCAGCAGTTTCGGGACTACCAATGAGCAGTTCTTC. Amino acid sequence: CASSFGTTNEQFF.

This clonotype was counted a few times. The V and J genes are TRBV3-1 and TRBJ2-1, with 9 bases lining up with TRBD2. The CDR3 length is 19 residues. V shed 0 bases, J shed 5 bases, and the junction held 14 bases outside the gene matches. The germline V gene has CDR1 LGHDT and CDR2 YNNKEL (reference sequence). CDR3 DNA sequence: TGTGCCAGCAGCCAAGATAGCCCGCTCCTAGCGGGGCTACACAATGAGCAGTTCTTC. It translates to CASSQDSPLLAGLHNEQFF.

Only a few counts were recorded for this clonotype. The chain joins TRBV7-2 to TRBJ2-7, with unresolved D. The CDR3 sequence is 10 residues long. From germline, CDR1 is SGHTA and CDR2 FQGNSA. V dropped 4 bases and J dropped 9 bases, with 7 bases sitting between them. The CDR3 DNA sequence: TGTGCCAGCAGCTCCCGCCGGCAGTACTTC. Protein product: CASSSRRQYF. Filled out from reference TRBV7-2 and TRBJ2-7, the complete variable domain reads GAGVSQSPSNKVTEKGKDVELRCDPISGHTALYWYRQSLGQGLEFLIYFQGNSAPDKSGLPSDRFSAERTGGSVSTLTIQRTQQEDSAVYLCASSSRRQYFGPGTRLTVT.

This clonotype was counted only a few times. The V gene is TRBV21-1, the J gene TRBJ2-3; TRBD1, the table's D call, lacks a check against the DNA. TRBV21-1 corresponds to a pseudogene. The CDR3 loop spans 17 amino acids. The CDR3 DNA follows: TGTGCCAGCAGCCAGGGGGCAGTTCCCTATCGCACAGATACGCAGTATTTT. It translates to CASSQGAVPYRTDTQYF.

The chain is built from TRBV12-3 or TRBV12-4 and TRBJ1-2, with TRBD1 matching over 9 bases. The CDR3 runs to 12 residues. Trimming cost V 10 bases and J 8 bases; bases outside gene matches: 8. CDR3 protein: CATHTGGRGYTF. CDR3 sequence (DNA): TGTGCCACCCATACAGGGGGCAGAGGCTACACCTTC.

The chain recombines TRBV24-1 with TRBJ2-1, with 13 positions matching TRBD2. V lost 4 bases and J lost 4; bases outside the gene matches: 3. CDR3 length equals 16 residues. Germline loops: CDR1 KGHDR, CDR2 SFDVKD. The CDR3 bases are TGTGCCACCAGTGAGTCGGGACTAGCGGGGTACAATGAGCAGTTCTTC. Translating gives CATSESGLAGYNEQFF.

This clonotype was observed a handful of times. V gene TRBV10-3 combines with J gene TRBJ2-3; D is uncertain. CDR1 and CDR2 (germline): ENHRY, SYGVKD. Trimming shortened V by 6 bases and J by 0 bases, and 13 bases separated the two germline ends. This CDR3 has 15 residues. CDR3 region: CAISQRAASTDTQYF. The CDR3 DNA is TGTGCCATCAGCCAAAGGGCCGCTAGCACAGATACGCAGTATTTT.

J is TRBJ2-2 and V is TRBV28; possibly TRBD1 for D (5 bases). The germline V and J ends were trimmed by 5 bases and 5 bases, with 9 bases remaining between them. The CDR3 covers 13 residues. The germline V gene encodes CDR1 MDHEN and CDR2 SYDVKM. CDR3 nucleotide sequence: TGTGCCAGCAGTGGCAGGGCGACCGGGGAGCTGTTTTTT. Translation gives CASSGRATGELFF.

CDR3 sequence reads: CASSRYRTGIGAFF. The CDR3 coding sequence is TGCGCCAGCAGCCGATACCGGACAGGGATTGGAGCTTTCTTT. V gene TRBV4-1 combines with J gene TRBJ1-1; 8 bases align to TRBD1. V was clipped by 4 bases and J by 10 bases; unmatched bases: 11. The CDR3 loop spans 14 amino acids. CDR1 and CDR2 (germline): MGHRA, YSYEKL.

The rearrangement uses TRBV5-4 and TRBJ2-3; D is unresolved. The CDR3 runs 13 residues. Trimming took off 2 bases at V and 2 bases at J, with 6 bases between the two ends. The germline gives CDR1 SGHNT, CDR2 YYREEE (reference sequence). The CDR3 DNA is TGTGCCAGCAGCTTCATACTCACAGATACGCAGTATTTT. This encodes CASSFILTDTQYF.

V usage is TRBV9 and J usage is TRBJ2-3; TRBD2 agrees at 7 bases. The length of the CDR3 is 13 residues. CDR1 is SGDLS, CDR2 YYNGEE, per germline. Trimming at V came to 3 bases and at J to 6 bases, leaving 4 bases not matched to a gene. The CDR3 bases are TGTGCCAGCAGCGCCTATAGCGGGGATACGCAGTATTTT. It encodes CASSAYSGDTQYF.